What follows are 8 T cell receptor beta chains derived from one specimen sequenced in a study of memory CD4+ T cells and cytomegalovirus serostatus. Single viable CD3+CD4+CD8-CD45RO+ cells were sorted as the memory CD4+ T cells. Some clones are missing from TCRdb's copy, which holds only in-frame ones; the method was immunoSEQ multiplex PCR. The repertoire has approximately 50,000 clones, 60% to 80% of them found once; the top ten carry about 0.64%. The sample taken for sequencing was memory CD4+ T cells from blood. The receptors derive from an adult in good health and CMV-seronegative.

V and J are TRBV7-9 and TRBJ2-3; 10 bases match TRBD2. CDR1 and CDR2 (germline): SEHNR, FQNEAQ (reference sequence). V gave up 3 bases and J gave up 3 bases; unmatched junction bases: 12. CDR3 length: 18 residues. CDR3 in DNA: TGTGCCAGCAGCTTCCGCTCTAGCGGGAGAACGCCGACAGATACGCAGTATTTT. Translation: CASSFRSSGRTPTDTQYF.

This clone was detected once. This rearrangement joins TRBV12-5 to TRBJ2-5, with D tentatively TRBD1 or TRBD2 (5 bases each). The germline V gene encodes CDR1 LGHNT and CDR2 FRNRAP. Trimming removed 5 bases from V and 5 bases from J, with 12 bases in between. The CDR3 length is 13 residues. The CDR3 DNA sequence: TGTGCTAGTGGTGCGCCCGGGACGGAGACCCAGTACTTC. It specifies CASGAPGTETQYF.

The J gene is TRBJ2-7, the V gene TRBV5-1, with 11 bases lining up with TRBD2. The ends lost 4 bases at V and 2 bases at J; junction bases unmatched: 5. This CDR3 contains 15 residues. Germline V CDR1 and CDR2: SGHRS, YFSETQ. This CDR3 reads CASSLRLAGTYEQYF. The CDR3 DNA reads TGCGCCAGCAGCCTCCGACTAGCGGGGACCTACGAGCAGTACTTC.

This rearrangement joins TRBV2 to TRBJ1-3; D remains unclear. CDR1 SNHLY and CDR2 FYNNEI come from the germline V gene. Trimming pared 7 bases from V and 2 bases from J, leaving 6 bases between. CDR3 size: 12 residues. In DNA form, the CDR3 reads TGTGCCAGCAAGGGTACTGGAAACACCATATATTTT. It translates to CASKGTGNTIYF.

The chain couples TRBV27 to TRBJ1-4, with D unresolved. Germline CDR1 is MNHEY and CDR2 is SMNVEV (reference sequence). The V end lost 0 bases, the J end lost 7 bases, and 15 bases lay between the germline ends. CDR3 length: 16 amino acids. CDR3 sequence reads: CASSLSAPSAGEKLFF. CDR3 coding DNA: TGTGCCAGCAGTTTATCGGCGCCATCGGCAGGTGAAAAACTGTTTTTT.

CDR3 in DNA: TGTGCCAGCAGCCTTAGTATGGGGGGTGCCCACGAGCAGTACTTC. Its protein is CASSLSMGGAHEQYF. The rearrangement links TRBV27 to TRBJ2-7; maybe TRBD2 (6 bases). The CDR3 is made up of 15 amino acids. Germline V lookup: CDR1 MNHEY, CDR2 SMNVEV (reference sequence). V was trimmed by 6 bases and J by 5 bases, leaving 20 bases between them.

The chain carries TRBV29-1 and TRBJ2-3; D might be TRBD1 (6 bases). The CDR3 is 12 residues long. Germline values: CDR1 SQVTM, CDR2 ANQGSEA. V lost 2 bases and J lost 9, with 12 bases in between. The CDR3 nucleotides are TGCAGCGTTGAATGGGGAACAGGGACGCAGTATTTT. Amino acids: CSVEWGTGTQYF.

The chain links TRBV30 to TRBJ2-2; the D gene is possibly TRBD1 (5 bases). The germline gives CDR1 GTSNPN, CDR2 SVGIG (reference sequence). Trimming pared 2 bases from V and 6 bases from J, leaving 13 bases between. This CDR3 region has 14 residues. The CDR3 nucleotides read TGTGCCTGGAGTTTTGCAGGGAAGTCCGGGGAGCTGTTTTTT. Its protein is CAWSFAGKSGELFF.